This TCR beta chain was identified in a study of T cell changes during pregnancy in multiple sclerosis. Clones were read by immunoSEQ multiplex PCR, and TCRdb kept only the in-frame ones, dropping some. The sample records some 40,000 clones, around 94% being singletons. This clone was detected once. V was pared by 4 bases and J by 2 bases, with 15 bases between. The CDR3 has 15 amino acids. Germline V gives CDR1 SNHLY, CDR2 FYNNEI. The sequence was collected from a female donor with multiple sclerosis, enrolled in a pregnancy study. Sequenced here: peripheral blood, sampled in the third trimester of pregnancy. The rearrangement links TRBV2 to TRBJ2-7; D call uncertain. This CDR3 is CASSVDRGAAYEQYF. The CDR3 DNA sequence: TGTGCCAGCAGTGTGGATCGCGGAGCCGCCTACGAGCAGTACTTC. Full variable domain (missing parts from reference TRBV2 and TRBJ2-7): EPEVTQTPSHQVTQMGQEVILRCVPISNHLYFYWYRQILGQKVEFLVSFYNNEISEKSEIFDDQFSVERPDGSNFTLKIRSTKLEDSAMYFCASSVDRGAAYEQYFGPGTRLTVT.